This T cell receptor beta chain was captured in a study of blood T cells in healthy people across ages (dated by TCRdb to between 2015 and 2016). Background for the entire study: In model experiments, template switching captured about one uniquely barcoded TCR beta cDNA molecule for every two T cells. Using deep sequencing normalized with unique cDNA molecular identifiers, the study measured how TCR beta repertoire diversity changes with age. Four age groups were formed from the donors: young (average approximately 15 years), middle-aged (approximately 41), aged (about 62) and long-lived (approximately 80). To avoid experimental bias, donors of different ages were spread randomly across the sequencing lanes. The study analyzed two additional independent replicas of 1 million unique cDNA reads from the same blood draw for two donors, one aged 18 to 30 and one aged 80 or older. The research as a whole found: Estimates of total diversity from one million sequenced T cells were regarded as lower bounds and underestimates. Observed TCR beta diversity correlated strongly with the percentage of naive T cells measured by flow cytometry. As age increased, observed TCR beta diversity per million T cells dropped in a roughly linear way, and a significant reduction was already evident by age roughly 36. Because profiling used bulk unsorted PBMCs, naive and antigen-experienced compartments could not be compared conclusively. Because the CMV infection status of the donors was unknown, age-related changes in expanded clonotypes may potentially have been confounded. Compared with the aged group, the long-lived group had more naive CD4+ T cells, fewer expanded clones and increased TCR diversity, suggesting age selection.

The CDR3, from cysteine to phenylalanine, totals 13 residues. Left in the record is the CDR3 DNA by itself, 39 bases read in frame from the first base. V is cut by 1 base and J by 4 bases, and the space between the germline ends is 7 bases. Reading the germline V gene gives CDR1 SGHDN and CDR2 FVKESK. The donors were about 40 Caucasian individuals from Russia, aged roughly 6 to 100 years, who were systemically healthy. Each donor gave approximately 10 milliliters of peripheral blood, collected into EDTA-treated Vacutainer tubes. Ficoll-Paque density-gradient centrifugation was used to isolate PBMCs, with at least 7 million per sample. Total RNA was extracted from PBMCs with Trizol reagent, with at least 5.5 micrograms obtained per sample. For every donor, an aliquot of PBMCs went through flow cytometry to measure the percentages of naive CD45RAhigh/CD27high T cells. Preparation of the library involved 5' RACE. Sequencing was carried out with an Illumina HiSeq 2500. The second PCR ran for roughly 7 to 11 cycles and used a J-beta primer mix along with a sample-barcoded 5' primer. Each TCR beta cDNA molecule received a unique molecular identifier from a template-switch 5' adaptor carrying 12 random nucleotides. Each sample yielded at least 3 million CDR3-containing paired-end reads. First-strand cDNA synthesis was performed from all RNA using the Mint cDNA synthesis kit, with priming by a TRBC-specific oligonucleotide. Following uracil-DNA glycosylase treatment, a first 18-cycle PCR with universal primers M1SS and BC2_uni_R was performed on all cDNA. The original pipeline was this. For normalization, 1 million high-quality reads were randomly selected from each sample, with every read carrying a distinct molecular identifier. Instead of being binned into consensus sequences, reads with shared molecular identifiers were discarded. MiTCR, set to a Q25 quality threshold and the strictest error-elimination algorithm, was used for CDR3 identification, clonotype clustering and error correction. A nonparametric unseen species model with Euler transformation was used to estimate a lower bound on total TCR beta diversity. TCRdb reran the public reads through fastp at Q25 and MiXCR, keeping productive beta chains. Each entry merges the rows of one CDR3 protein and shows their most common DNA and genes. These V and J calls derive from TCRdb rather than the authors' analysis. The sample table records 590,000 or so distinct CDR3 sequences; about 30% of these occur just once. Less than 20% of the sample rests with the top ten.

This clonotype was seen only a few times. The antigen it binds to is not known. It has no much larger one-base neighbor in the sample; base qualities were not kept. The sample consisted of blood. This TCR was sampled from a woman aged 80 or older in good health. The rearranged chain carries TRBV14 and TRBJ1-2; the D gene is unclear. The CDR3 region has the sequence CASSQVTIYGYTF. The sequenced DNA: TGTGCCAGCAGCCAAGTGACGATCTATGGCTACACCTTC.